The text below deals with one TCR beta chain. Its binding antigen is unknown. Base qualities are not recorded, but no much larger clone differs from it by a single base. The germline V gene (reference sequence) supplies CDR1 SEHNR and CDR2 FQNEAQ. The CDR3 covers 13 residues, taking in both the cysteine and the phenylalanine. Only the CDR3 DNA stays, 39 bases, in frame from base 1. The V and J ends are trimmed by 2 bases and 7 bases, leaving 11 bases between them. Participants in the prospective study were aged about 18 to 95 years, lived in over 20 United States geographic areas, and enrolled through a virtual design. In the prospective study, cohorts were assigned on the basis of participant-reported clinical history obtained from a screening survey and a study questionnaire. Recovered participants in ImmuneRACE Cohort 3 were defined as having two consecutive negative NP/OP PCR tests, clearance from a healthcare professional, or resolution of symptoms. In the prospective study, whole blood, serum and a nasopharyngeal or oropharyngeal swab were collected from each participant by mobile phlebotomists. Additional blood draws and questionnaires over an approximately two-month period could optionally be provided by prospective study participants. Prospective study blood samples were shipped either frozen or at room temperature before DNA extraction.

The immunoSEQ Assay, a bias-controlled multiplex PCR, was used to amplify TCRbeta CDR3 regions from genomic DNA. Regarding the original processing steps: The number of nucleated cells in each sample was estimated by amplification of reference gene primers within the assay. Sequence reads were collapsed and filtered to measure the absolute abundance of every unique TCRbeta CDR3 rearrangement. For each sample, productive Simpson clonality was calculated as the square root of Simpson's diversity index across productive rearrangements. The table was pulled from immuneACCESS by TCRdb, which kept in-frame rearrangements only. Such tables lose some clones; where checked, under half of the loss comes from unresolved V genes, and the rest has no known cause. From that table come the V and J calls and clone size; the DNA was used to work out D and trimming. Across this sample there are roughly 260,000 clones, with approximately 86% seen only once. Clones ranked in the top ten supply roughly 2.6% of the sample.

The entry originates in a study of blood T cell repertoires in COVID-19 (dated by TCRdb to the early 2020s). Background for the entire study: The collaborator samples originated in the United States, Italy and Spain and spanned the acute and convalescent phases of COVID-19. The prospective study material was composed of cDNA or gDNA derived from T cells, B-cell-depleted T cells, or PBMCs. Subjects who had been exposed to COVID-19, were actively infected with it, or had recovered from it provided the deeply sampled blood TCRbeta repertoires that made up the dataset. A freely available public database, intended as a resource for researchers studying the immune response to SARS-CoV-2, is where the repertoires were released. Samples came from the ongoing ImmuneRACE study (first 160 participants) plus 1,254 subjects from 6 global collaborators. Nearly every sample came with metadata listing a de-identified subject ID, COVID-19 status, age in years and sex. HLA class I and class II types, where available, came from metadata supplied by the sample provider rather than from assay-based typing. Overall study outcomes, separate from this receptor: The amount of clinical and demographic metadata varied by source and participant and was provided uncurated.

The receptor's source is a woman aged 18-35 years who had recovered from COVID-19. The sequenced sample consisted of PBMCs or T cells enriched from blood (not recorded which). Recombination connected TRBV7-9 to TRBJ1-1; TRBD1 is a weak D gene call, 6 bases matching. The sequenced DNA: TGTGCCAGCAGCTTACGGGGGGCTAATGAAGCTTTCTTT. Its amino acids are CASSLRGANEAFF.